The TCR beta chain under discussion was sequenced for a study of T-cell memory formation after mild COVID-19 (dated by TCRdb to about 2021). In terms of the full investigation: TCR sequence clusters from the two donors were found to be largely donor specific. Longitudinal TCRalpha and TCRbeta repertoire sequencing tracked T-cell clones expanding and contracting after mild COVID-19 in a couple of donors. Two young, previously healthy adult volunteers, one female and one male, were included in the cohort. What the study reported, not specific to this receptor: SARS-CoV-2 specificity of the second-wave clones peaking on day 37 was not confirmed. The study included only a couple of mild cases, and larger cohorts that include severe cases with pre-infection samples were judged to be necessary. Contracting CD4+ clones turned up mainly in the CM and EM memory subsets, whereas EMRA was where CD8+ clones were enriched. From day 15 to 85, contracting clones showed balanced CD4/CD8 phenotypes, whereas a second wave of clones that expanded from day 15 to 37 leaned towards CD4+. Some responding clones were found in pre-infection memory, which suggests that pre-existing cross-reactive memory T cells took part in the SARS-CoV-2 response.

Ficoll-Paque density gradient centrifugation was used to isolate PBMCs. In regard to this clonotype: Its recognized antigen is unknown. No quality values exist for individual bases; no much larger clone is one base distant.

Sequencing took place on an Illumina NovaSeq 6000. TCRalpha and TCRbeta cDNA libraries were constructed by 5'RACE with constant-segment primers, with sample barcodes and unique molecular identifiers being introduced. Trizol reagent was used to extract RNA from every sample. Amplification of the libraries took two PCR steps, and the second step added a second sample barcode plus Illumina TruSeq adapters. Libraries were sequenced on an Illumina NovaSeq with 2 x 150 bp paired-end reads. On the authors' methods: Reads were demultiplexed and collapsed into UMI-guided consensus sequences with migec v1.2.7. With mixcr v2.1.11, UMI consensuses were aligned to TRA and TRB V and J templates and assembled into clonotypes. Expanded or contracted clonotypes were those called significant by both edgeR and NoisET, with noise models trained on biological replicates. For edgeR calls, a false discovery rate-adjusted p below 0.01 and a log2 fold-change threshold of 1 were applied. PCA with hierarchical clustering of max-normalized trajectories of the 1000 most abundant clonotypes was used as exploratory dynamics analysis. Each responding clone was given a CD4 or CD8 phenotype based on the CD4+ and CD8+ repertoires, which had been sequenced separately. Using fastp at Q25 and MiXCR, TCRdb reprocessed the public reads and kept productive beta chains. Identical CDR3 proteins give one entry, which carries the most common genes and DNA. The V and J calls, along with clone size, are taken from TCRdb and not from the paper's own processing. The sample table holds 95,000 to 120,000 distinct CDR3 sequences, of which about a sixth were seen once. The top ten clonotypes cover roughly 6% of the sample.

The sequencing sample was made of PBMCs or a T cell subset sorted from them (not recorded which). This receptor was obtained from a young man who had mild COVID-19 (a few samples of this study predate the infection). The sample titles of this study are shuffled in the database, so cell type and time point are left out; the donor was told from shared clones.

The DNA reads TGTGCCATCAGACAGGGACAGGGAGATTCACCCCTCCACTTT. The encoded protein is CAIRQGQGDSPLHF. The sequence links TRBV10-3 to TRBJ1-6; 9 of the junction bases match TRBD1. The germline V gene yields ENHRY for CDR1 and SYGVKD for CDR2. The junction shows trimming of 6 bases on V and 8 bases on J, and the gene matches do not reach 5 bases of it. The CDR3 runs 14 amino acids, cysteine and phenylalanine included. Only the CDR3 DNA stays, 42 bases, in frame from base 1.